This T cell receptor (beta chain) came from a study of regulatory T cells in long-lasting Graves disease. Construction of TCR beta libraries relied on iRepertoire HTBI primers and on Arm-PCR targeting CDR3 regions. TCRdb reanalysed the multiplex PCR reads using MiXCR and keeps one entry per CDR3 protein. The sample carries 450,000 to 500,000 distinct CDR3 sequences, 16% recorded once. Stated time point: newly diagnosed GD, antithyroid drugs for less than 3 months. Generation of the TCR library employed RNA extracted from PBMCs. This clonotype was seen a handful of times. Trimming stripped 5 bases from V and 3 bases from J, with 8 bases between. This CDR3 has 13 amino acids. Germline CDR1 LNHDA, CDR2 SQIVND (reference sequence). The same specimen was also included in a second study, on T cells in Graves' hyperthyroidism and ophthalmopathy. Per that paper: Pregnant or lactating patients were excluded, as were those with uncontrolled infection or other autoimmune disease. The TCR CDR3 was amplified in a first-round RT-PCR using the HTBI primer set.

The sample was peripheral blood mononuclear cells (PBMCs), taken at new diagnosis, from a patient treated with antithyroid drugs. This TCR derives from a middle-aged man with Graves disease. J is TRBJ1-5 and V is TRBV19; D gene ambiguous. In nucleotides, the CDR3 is TGTGCCAGTAGTCTTTACTTCAATCAGCCCCAGCATTTT. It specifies CASSLYFNQPQHF.